These 13 T cell receptor beta chains were sequenced from one sample in a study of shared clonotypes between healthy human individuals (dated by TCRdb to 2018 to 2021). Libraries were constructed by the immunoSEQ multiplex PCR assay. Imported from immuneACCESS, the table was reduced by TCRdb to in-frame sequences with V and J called. These copies leave out some clones; in studies compared against another copy, an unresolved V gene accounts for under half, and the cause of the remainder is not known. Here the sample has fewer than 3 million clones; less than 95% occur a single time. The biggest ten clones account for around 0.35% of the sample. Specimen: naive CD4+ T cells from PBMCs. Taken with the paper, the label for cell subset or site translates to: CD45RA+ positively selected. These receptors originate from a man aged 18 to 29 in good health. Some clones in this sample may be carry-over from other donors' samples.

As to this clone: Other DNA sequences in this sample translate to the same CDR3. The chain carries TRBV7-2 and TRBJ1-5; maybe TRBD1 (5 bases). Trimming cost V 3 bases and J 3 bases, with 12 bases left between them. In germline, CDR1 is SGHTA, CDR2 FQGNSA. This CDR3 has 15 amino acids. The CDR3 nucleotides read TGTGCCAGCAGCTTGGGGGGTCGATCCAATCAGCCCCAGCATTTT. Translated, it gives CASSLGGRSNQPQHF.

V usage is TRBV18 and J usage is TRBJ2-5; 9 bases match TRBD1. This CDR3 contains 15 residues. The V and J ends lost 3 bases and 2 bases, in that order; junction bases with no gene match: 4. Per the germline V gene, CDR1 is KGHSH and CDR2 is LQKENI. The CDR3 spells CASSPGQGTQETQYF. CDR3 in DNA: TGTGCCAGCTCACCCGGACAGGGGACACAAGAGACCCAGTACTTC.

The rearrangement uses TRBV6-5 and TRBJ2-3, with a tentative D call TRBD2 (5 bases). CDR3 length: 15 amino acids. Trimming pared 8 bases from V and 3 bases from J, leaving 18 bases between. CDR1 and CDR2 (germline): MNHEY, SVGAGI. The CDR3 DNA reads TGTGCCAGCCGAAGAGGGCCAGGAGGTACAGATACGCAGTATTTT. It yields the protein CASRRGPGGTDTQYF.

This clone came up once. Other nucleotide sequences from this sample produce the same CDR3. This chain joins TRBV9 and TRBJ2-5, with 8 bases matching TRBD1. The length of the CDR3 is 15 residues. Germline V gives CDR1 SGDLS, CDR2 YYNGEE. J lost 2 bases, V lost 0 bases, and 3 bases had no gene match. The CDR3 DNA reads as TGTGCCAGCAGCGTAGATGGGACAGGACAAGAGACCCAGTACTTC. Protein product: CASSVDGTGQETQYF.

The V gene is TRBV7-2, the J gene TRBJ1-5; 7 nucleotides align to TRBD1. V gave up 2 bases and J gave up 4 bases; unmatched junction bases: 2. CDR3 length equals 14 residues. Germline V CDR1 and CDR2: SGHTA, FQGNSA. The CDR3 loop is CASSLQGVNQPQHF. For the CDR3, the DNA is TGTGCCAGCAGCTTACAGGGGGTAAATCAGCCCCAGCATTTT.

This chain joins TRBV5-1 and TRBJ2-1; TRBD2 matches at 10 bases. This CDR3 contains 16 residues. CDR1 and CDR2 (germline): SGHRS, YFSETQ. After removal of 2 bases from V and 5 bases from J, the junction contained 7 bases not matched to a gene. Here the CDR3 reads CASSLSLAGPDNEQFF. The CDR3 nucleotides are TGCGCCAGCAGCTTATCACTAGCGGGACCCGACAATGAGCAGTTCTTC.

The chain carries TRBV6-4 and TRBJ2-1, with TRBD2 matching 13 bases. V gave up 2 bases and J gave up 3 bases; unmatched junction bases: 7. In germline, CDR1 is MRHNA, CDR2 SNTAGT. The CDR3 is 18 amino acids. The CDR3 nucleotides are TGTGCCAGCAGTGACCCCGGACTAGCGGGAGTGGTCTACAATGAGCAGTTCTTC. Its translation is CASSDPGLAGVVYNEQFF.

This sequence joins TRBV6-5 and TRBJ1-1, with a tentative D call TRBD1 (6 bases). Germline CDR1 is MNHEY and CDR2 is SVGAGI. The CDR3 spans 14 residues. Trimming removed 8 bases from V and 1 base from J, with 14 bases in between. The CDR3 DNA sequence: TGTGCCAGCTCCGCAGGGGCCAGGAACACTGAAGCTTTCTTT. The encoded protein is CASSAGARNTEAFF.

The chain combines TRBV25-1 with TRBJ2-2, with TRBD1 as a possible D gene (5 bases). Trimming took off 0 bases at V and 6 bases at J, with 8 bases between the two ends. The CDR3 is made up of 14 amino acids. Germline V gene sequence: CDR1 MGHDK, CDR2 SYGVNS. CDR3 sequence (DNA): TGTGCCAGCAGTGAATATAAGGGGTCCGGGGAGCTGTTTTTT. Its translation is CASSEYKGSGELFF.

The chain joins TRBV28 to TRBJ1-5; 7 bases align to TRBD1. The germline V gene has CDR1 MDHEN and CDR2 SYDVKM. The CDR3 extends over 16 amino acids. V shed 5 bases, J shed 6 bases, and the junction held 13 bases outside the gene matches. The CDR3 coding sequence is TGTGCCAGCAGTCGGCAGGGGGATAGGAGTGGTCAGCCCCAGCATTTT. It translates to CASSRQGDRSGQPQHF.

The chain employs TRBV6-1 and TRBJ1-2; 7 bases fit TRBD1. The J segment lost 8 bases and the V segment lost 7 bases, leaving 7 bases of the junction unmatched. There are 12 residues in the CDR3. The V gene's germline CDR1 is MNHNS and CDR2 SASEGT. The CDR3 coding sequence is TGTGCCAGCATGACAGGGAGGCTGGGCTACACCTTC. Its protein product is CASMTGRLGYTF.

Concerning this clone itself: Other nucleotide sequences in the sample specify the same CDR3. This chain connects TRBV18 to TRBJ1-1; D is undetermined. Germline V CDR1 and CDR2: KGHSH, LQKENI. The V gene lost 3 bases and the J gene lost 2 bases, with 7 bases spanning the gap. The CDR3 totals 13 residues. CDR3 loop: CASSPDGNTEAFF. Here the CDR3 DNA reads TGTGCCAGCTCACCCGACGGTAACACTGAAGCTTTCTTT. The variable domain in full, completed from reference TRBV18 and TRBJ1-1, reads NAGVMQNPRHLVRRRGQEARLRCSPMKGHSHVYWYRQLPEEGLKFMVYLQKENIIDESGMPKERFSAEFPKEGPSILRIQQVVRGDSAAYFCASSPDGNTEAFFGQGTRLTVV.

The J gene is TRBJ2-7, the V gene TRBV29-1; D remains unclear. Germline V CDR1 and CDR2: SQVTM, ANQGSEA. CDR3 length: 11 residues. V lost 5 bases and J 7 bases, leaving 12 bases between the germline ends. The CDR3 DNA reads as TGCAGCGTTAGGGTGGGGTGGGAGCAGTACTTC. Protein: CSVRVGWEQYF.